This TCR beta chain was found in a study of shared clonotypes between healthy human individuals. Study findings and constraints: Sequencing depth was expected to affect clonotype sharing among donors.

This clone occurred a few times. What it binds is unknown. Here immunoSEQ multiplex PCR was the method, and the copy in TCRdb shows in-frame clones only, minus some. The sample records roughly 450,000 clones, approximately 85% being singletons. This TCR was recovered from a woman in her 40s in good health. Some clones in this sample may be carry-over from other donors' samples. The sequencing input was PBMCs.

CDR3 in amino acids: CASSQWGAATNEKLFF. The CDR3 DNA follows: TGTGCCAGCAGCCAATGGGGGGCTGCAACTAATGAAAAACTGTTTTTT. The chain employs TRBV7-6 and TRBJ1-4; D may be TRBD1 (6 bases). Germline assignment: CDR1 SGHVS and CDR2 FNYEAQ. This CDR3 spans 16 amino acids. Trimming pared 5 bases from V and 0 bases from J, leaving 13 bases between.